The 6 T cell receptor beta chains presented below share a single source sample, sequenced in a study of T cells in Graves' hyperthyroidism and ophthalmopathy. TCR beta CDR3 region amplification was performed from RNA transcripts. Using the HTBI primer set, a first-round RT-PCR was run on the TCR CDR3. TCRdb redid the calling of the multiplex PCR reads with MiXCR, one entry per CDR3 protein. The table records 150,000 or so distinct CDR3 sequences, 9.4% of them present only once. Sequencing was done on a sample of blood. The receptors originated from a woman between 18 and 29 years old with Graves' hyperthyroidism that later progressed to Graves' ophthalmopathy.

The gene calls are TRBV13 and TRBJ1-4; 9 bases align to TRBD1. Losses at the gene ends were 6 bases for V and 1 base for J; bases not matched to a gene: 3. The CDR3 loop spans 15 amino acids. Germline V CDR1 and CDR2: PRHDT, FYEKMQ (reference sequence). The DNA for the CDR3 is TGTGCCAGCAGAGGACAGGGGTTAACTAATGAAAAACTGTTTTTT. Translation: CASRGQGLTNEKLFF.

In its sample, this clonotype was seen many times. This chain links TRBV12-3 or TRBV12-4 with TRBJ2-7; D call uncertain. The CDR3 covers 9 residues. V dropped 6 bases and J dropped 8 bases, with 5 bases sitting between them. CDR3: CASSWKQYF. The CDR3 coding sequence is TGTGCCAGCAGCTGGAAGCAGTACTTC.

This clonotype was seen at least ten times. The genes are TRBV20-1 and TRBJ2-7, with TRBD2 identical over 9 bases. The CDR3 runs to 14 residues. Germline V gene data show CDR1 as DFQATT and CDR2 as SNEGSKA (reference sequence). The trim removed 3 bases at V and 4 bases at J, leaving 7 bases unmatched. CDR3 sequence (DNA): TGCAGTGCTAGGGGCGGGGGGGGCTCGTACGAGCAGTACTTC. It translates to CSARGGGGSYEQYF.

V and J are TRBV7-9 and TRBJ1-4, with 8 positions matching TRBD1. The junction had 8 bases not matched to a gene; V was cut back by 0 bases and J by 8 bases. The V gene's germline CDR1 is SEHNR and CDR2 FQNEAQ (reference sequence). This CDR3 spans 16 amino acids. The CDR3: CASSLATGGLREKLFF. CDR3 sequence (DNA): TGTGCCAGCAGCTTAGCAACAGGGGGGTTAAGGGAAAAACTGTTTTTT.

The count of this clonotype is one. A read error is possible here, since a much larger clone lies one base away. This chain uses TRBV9 with TRBJ1-6; D may be TRBD1 (5 bases). The germline CDR1 and CDR2 sequences are SGDLS and YYNGEE. The V and J ends lost 3 bases and 0 bases respectively, with 13 bases between them. The CDR3 covers 17 residues. This CDR3 reads CASSEGPGSSYNSPLHF. CDR3 nucleotides: TGTGCCAGCAGCGAGGGACCGGGAAGCTCCTATAATTCACCCCTCCACTTT.

This clonotype showed up many times. The chain has TRBV7-9 and TRBJ2-5; D gene uncertain. Germline V gene sequence: CDR1 SEHNR, CDR2 FQNEAQ (reference sequence). Deletions cut 3 bases from V and 5 bases from J, with 13 bases between. The CDR3 sequence is 14 residues long. CDR3 amino acids: CASSFLDSLETQYF. The CDR3 DNA reads as TGTGCCAGCAGCTTCCTCGACTCGCTGGAGACCCAGTACTTC.